This T cell receptor beta chain was captured by sequencing in a study of blood T cell repertoires in COVID-19. Background on the study: The United States, Italy and Spain supplied acute and convalescent COVID-19 samples. Sources were T cells, B-cell-depleted T cells, or PBMCs; the material itself was cDNA or gDNA.

CDR1 is MNHEY, CDR2 SMNVEV, per germline (reference sequence). The V segment lost 3 bases and the J segment 4 bases; nucleotides outside the gene matches: 3. The CDR3 sequence is 14 residues long. As processed by the authors: Quantification of nucleated cells was approximated via reference gene primer amplification. The table came from immunoSEQ multiplex PCR; TCRdb's copy has only in-frame clones and leaves some out. V, J and clone size reflect that table, while D and trimming were determined from the DNA. The sample shows under 200,000 clones, about 86% of them seen only once. On this clone itself: At the DNA level, this CDR3 is encoded by other sequences in the same sample as well.

This sequence originates from a woman of 80 years or more in a cohort sampled during active or convalescent COVID-19. Specimen: peripheral blood. The chain couples TRBV27 to TRBJ1-2, with TRBD1 matching over 9 bases. As DNA, the CDR3 is TGTGCCAGCAGTTTCGGGACAGGGAGCTATGGCTACACCTTC. Its translation: CASSFGTGSYGYTF.